The rows below give T cell receptor beta chains drawn from one sample of a study of cytomegalovirus exposure and HLA in healthy donors. Method: immunoSEQ multiplex PCR; TCRdb's copy keeps in-frame clones and lacks some. The table includes 100,000 to 150,000 clones, roughly 10% detected once. The material sequenced was PBMCs. The receptors were sampled from a woman aged 18-30 years in good health and CMV-seropositive. CDR3s include the opening cysteine and the closing phenylalanine or tryptophan.

j_gene,v_gene,CDR3aa
TRBJ2-3,TRBV6-6,CASRGPGTGISDTQYF
TRBJ2-3,TRBV30,CAWGLAVTDTQYF
TRBJ1-5,TRBV6-6,CASTRQGVTQPQHF
TRBJ2-7,TRBV5-1,CASSLGAKSYEQYF
TRBJ1-1,TRBV29-1,CSVVGQIEAFF
TRBJ2-7,TRBV18,CASSPTGGAIEQYF
TRBJ2-7,TRBV7-9,CASVQGSSEQYF
NA,TRBV19,CASSIVEGYEQYF
TRBJ2-7,TRBV11-2,CASSSLAGWDYEQYF
TRBJ2-7,TRBV6-5,CASTGDRTYEQYF
TRBJ2-1,TRBV5-1,CASSSTGLPYNEQFF
TRBJ2-5,TRBV10-1,CASSELTGVETQYF
TRBJ2-7,TRBV27,CASRRVAGDTYEQYF
TRBJ2-6,TRBV9,CASSPQGSGANVLTF
TRBJ1-2,TRBV6-5,CATRTGNYGYTF
TRBJ2-7,TRBV6-1,CASSWGGYEQYF
TRBJ1-2,TRBV5-6,CASIHWGGQEIYGYTF
TRBJ1-4,TRBV27,CASSLRDRASEKLFF
TRBJ2-1,TRBV27,CASSPAGTGGVSLFF
TRBJ2-1,TRBV6-1,CASSDASGGSYNEQFF
TRBJ2-1,TRBV7-7,CASSSMGSGEQFF
TRBJ1-1,TRBV2,CASGQGQAEAFF
TRBJ2-7,TRBV11-2,CASSAATGTVTYEQYF
TRBJ1-4,TRBV11-2,CASSLGVSNEKLFF
TRBJ2-7,TRBV30,CAWSVGGGMYEQYF
TRBJ2-6,TRBV6-4,CASSPWPSGANVLTF
TRBJ2-1,TRBV30,CAFVMTTDYNEQFF
TRBJ1-5,TRBV19,CASAGQAFRPQHF
TRBJ2-5,TRBV27,CASSTLRGPRVETQYF
TRBJ2-5,TRBV28,CASSPRETQYF
TRBJ1-1,TRBV6-5,CASSYPDRSEAFF
TRBJ2-5,TRBV7-7,CASSSGTARGLETQYF
TRBJ2-5,TRBV27,CASSAQTSGSDQYF
TRBJ2-5,TRBV28,CASSFSGARQETQYF
TRBJ2-7,TRBV2,CASSPGTGYEQYF
TRBJ2-3,TRBV6-5,CATKAGFSTDTQYF
TRBJ2-3,TRBV7-2,CASSFHTDTQYF